The entry below gives a single T cell receptor (beta chain) sequence along with its context. The record originates from a study of monozygotic twins with inflammatory bowel disease. Reprocessing the 5' RACE reads, TCRdb reports a single entry for every CDR3 protein and omits DNA. The repertoire table contains around 370,000 distinct CDR3 sequences. Whole blood, unsorted for T cells, was the source of total RNA. The CDR3 has 17 amino acids. Germline CDR1 reads MNHEY; CDR2 reads SMNVEV (reference sequence). This chain uses TRBV27 with TRBJ2-5; TCRdb designates TRBD2, a call that cannot be tested without DNA. The sequenced material came from blood. This clonotype was sampled from a human donor with ulcerative colitis or Crohn's disease, or a healthy co-twin of an affected twin (not recorded which). CDR3 in amino acids: CASSRLAGEIIGETQYF.